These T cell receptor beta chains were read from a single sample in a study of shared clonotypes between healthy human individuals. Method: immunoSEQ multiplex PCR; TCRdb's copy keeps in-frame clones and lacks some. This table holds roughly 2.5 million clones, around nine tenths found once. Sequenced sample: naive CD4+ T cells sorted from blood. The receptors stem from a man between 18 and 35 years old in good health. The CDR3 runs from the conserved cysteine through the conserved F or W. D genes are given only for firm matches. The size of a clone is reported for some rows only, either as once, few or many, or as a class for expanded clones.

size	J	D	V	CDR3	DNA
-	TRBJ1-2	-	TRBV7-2	CASSFGWGANYGYTF	TGTGCCAGCAGCTTTGGCTGGGGGGCAAACTATGGCTACACCTTC
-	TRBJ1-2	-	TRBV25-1	CASSESGDPYGYTF	TGTGCCAGCAGTGAATCGGGGGATCCCTATGGCTACACCTTC
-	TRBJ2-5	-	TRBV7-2	CASSLDRYQETQYF	TGTGCCAGCAGCCTAGACAGGTACCAAGAGACCCAGTACTTC
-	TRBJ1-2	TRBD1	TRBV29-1	CSARVDRDGYTF	TGCAGCGCCCGGGTGGACAGGGATGGCTACACCTTC
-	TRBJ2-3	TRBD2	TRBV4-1	CASSQEGGAGGTDTQYF	TGCGCCAGCAGCCAAGAGGGCGGAGCGGGGGGCACAGATACGCAGTATTTT
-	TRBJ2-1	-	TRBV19	CASSPPGLGYNEQFF	TGTGCCAGTAGTCCTCCGGGACTTGGATACAATGAGCAGTTCTTC
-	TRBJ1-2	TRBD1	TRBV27	CASSLSTGTYGYTF	TGTGCCAGCAGTTTATCGACAGGGACCTATGGCTACACCTTC
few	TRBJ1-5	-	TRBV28	CASRGTGWNQPQHF	TGTGCCAGCAGAGGTACAGGGTGGAATCAGCCCCAGCATTTT
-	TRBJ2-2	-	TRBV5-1	CASSLVPGVTGELFF	TGCGCCAGCAGCTTGGTTCCAGGGGTCACCGGGGAGCTGTTTTTT
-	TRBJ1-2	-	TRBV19	CASTPWDSDNYGYTF	TGTGCCAGTACCCCCTGGGACTCAGATAACTATGGCTACACCTTC
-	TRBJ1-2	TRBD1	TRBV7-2	CASSPGQANYGYTF	TGTGCCAGCAGCCCGGGACAGGCCAACTATGGCTACACCTTC
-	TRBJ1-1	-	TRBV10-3	CAISAGVAEAFF	TGTGCCATCAGCGCAGGGGTGGCTGAAGCTTTCTTT
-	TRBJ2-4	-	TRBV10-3	CAIRDREKNIQYF	TGTGCCATCAGGGACAGAGAAAAAAACATTCAGTACTTC
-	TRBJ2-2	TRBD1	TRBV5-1	CASSFPRGRFNTGELFF	TGCGCCAGCAGCTTCCCCAGGGGGCGTTTCAACACCGGGGAGCTGTTTTTT
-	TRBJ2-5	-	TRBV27	CASSLPGLGETQYF	TGTGCCAGCAGTTTACCAGGGTTGGGGGAGACCCAGTACTTC
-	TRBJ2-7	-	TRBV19	CASSRRGQDGVTYEQYF	TGTGCCAGTAGTCGCCGTGGGCAAGATGGGGTGACCTACGAGCAGTACTTC
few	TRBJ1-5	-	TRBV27	CASSLSRGGQPQHF	TGTGCCAGCAGTTTAAGCAGGGGCGGTCAGCCCCAGCATTTT
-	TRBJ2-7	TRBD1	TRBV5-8	CASSRVPGQGPSSYEQYF	TGTGCCAGCAGCCGTGTCCCGGGACAGGGCCCAAGCTCCTACGAGCAGTACTTC
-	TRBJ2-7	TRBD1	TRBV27	CASSGTGTFSYEQYF	TGTGCCAGCAGTGGGACAGGCACCTTCTCCTACGAGCAGTACTTC
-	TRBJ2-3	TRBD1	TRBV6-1	CASRLTGGTDTQYF	TGTGCCAGCAGATTGACAGGGGGCACAGATACGCAGTATTTT
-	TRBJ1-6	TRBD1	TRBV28	CASSFLDRDNSPLHF	TGTGCCAGCAGTTTCCTGGACAGGGACAACTCACCCCTCCACTTT
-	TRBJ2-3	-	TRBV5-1	CASSLGASAVTDTQYF	TGCGCCAGCAGCTTGGGGGCCTCGGCGGTGACAGATACGCAGTATTTT
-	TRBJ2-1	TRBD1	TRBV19	CASSKARGYEQFF	TGTGCCAGCAGTAAGGCCAGGGGGTATGAGCAGTTCTTC
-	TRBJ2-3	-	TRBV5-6	CASSLVSLSPDTQYF	TGTGCCAGCAGCTTGGTCAGCCTTTCCCCAGATACGCAGTATTTT
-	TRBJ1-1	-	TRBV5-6	CASSLTANTEAFF	TGTGCCAGCAGCTTGACAGCGAACACTGAAGCTTTCTTT
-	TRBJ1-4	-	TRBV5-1	CASSPRNVFDEKLFF	TGCGCCAGCAGCCCCCGTAACGTATTTGATGAAAAACTGTTTTTT
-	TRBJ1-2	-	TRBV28	CASSLWGRKGYTF	TGTGCCAGCAGTTTATGGGGGCGGAAAGGCTACACCTTC
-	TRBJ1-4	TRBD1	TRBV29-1	CSVEDRVGEKLFF	TGCAGCGTGGAGGACAGGGTCGGTGAAAAACTGTTTTTT
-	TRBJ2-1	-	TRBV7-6	CASSHLPDIGDEQFF	TGTGCCAGCAGCCACCTGCCTGATATTGGGGATGAGCAGTTCTTC
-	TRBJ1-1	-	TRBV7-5	CARSFTLGKGKYTEAFF	TGTGCCAGAAGCTTTACATTGGGGAAGGGGAAATACACTGAAGCTTTCTTT
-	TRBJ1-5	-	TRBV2	CASSQQGVSNQPQHF	TGTGCCAGCAGCCAACAGGGAGTTAGCAATCAGCCCCAGCATTTT
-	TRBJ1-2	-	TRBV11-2	CASSLRQPTYGYTF	TGTGCCAGCAGCTTACGACAACCAACCTATGGCTACACCTTC
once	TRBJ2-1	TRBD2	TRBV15	CATSTAGAGYEQFF	TGTGCCACCAGTACGGCGGGAGCAGGCTATGAGCAGTTCTTC
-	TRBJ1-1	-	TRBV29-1	CSVSAANTEAFF	TGCAGCGTTTCAGCAGCGAACACTGAAGCTTTCTTT
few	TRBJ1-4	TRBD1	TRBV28	CASSSAGQGEKLFF	TGTGCCAGCAGTTCCGCGGGACAGGGAGAAAAACTGTTTTTT
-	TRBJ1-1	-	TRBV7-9	CASSSGATFF	TGTGCCAGCAGTTCCGGGGCCACTTTCTTT
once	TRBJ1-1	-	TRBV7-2	CASSLPRDRGGKNTEAFF	TGTGCCAGCAGCTTACCAAGGGACCGGGGAGGCAAGAACACTGAAGCTTTCTTT
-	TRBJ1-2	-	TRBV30	CAWSVVSYGYTF	TGTGCCTGGAGTGTTGTCTCATATGGCTACACCTTC
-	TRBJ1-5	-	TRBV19	CASIGGPLGNQPQHF	TGTGCCAGTATTGGCGGCCCCCTCGGCAATCAGCCCCAGCATTTT
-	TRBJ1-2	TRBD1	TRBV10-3	CAISVSGGEGYTF	TGTGCCATCAGTGTTTCAGGGGGCGAAGGCTACACCTTC
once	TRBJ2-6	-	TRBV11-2	CASSHTIGSGANVLTF	TGTGCCAGCAGTCATACCATCGGCTCTGGGGCCAACGTCCTGACTTTC
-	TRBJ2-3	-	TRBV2	CASSARRGPDTQYF	TGTGCCAGCAGTGCTCGCAGGGGCCCAGATACGCAGTATTTT